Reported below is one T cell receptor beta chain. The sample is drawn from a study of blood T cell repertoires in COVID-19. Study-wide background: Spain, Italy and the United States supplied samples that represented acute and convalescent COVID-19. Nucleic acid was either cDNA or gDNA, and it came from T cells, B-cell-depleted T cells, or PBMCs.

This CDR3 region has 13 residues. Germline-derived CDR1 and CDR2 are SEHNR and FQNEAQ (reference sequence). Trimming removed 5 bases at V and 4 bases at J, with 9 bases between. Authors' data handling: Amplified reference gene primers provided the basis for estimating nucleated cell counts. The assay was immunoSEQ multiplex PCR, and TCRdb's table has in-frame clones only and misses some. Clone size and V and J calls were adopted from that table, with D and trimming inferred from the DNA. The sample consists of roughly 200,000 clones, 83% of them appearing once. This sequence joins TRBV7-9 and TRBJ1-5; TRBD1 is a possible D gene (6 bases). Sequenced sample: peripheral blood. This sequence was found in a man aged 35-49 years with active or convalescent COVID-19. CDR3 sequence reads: CASSPQGNQPQHF. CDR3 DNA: TGTGCCAGCAGCCCGCAGGGGAATCAGCCCCAGCATTTT.